These 29 T cell receptor beta chains came from one sample sequenced in a study of cytomegalovirus exposure and HLA in healthy donors. The PCR ran on 60 Vbeta and 13 Jbeta primers. Profiling relied on immunoSEQ multiplex PCR, and the TCRdb table lists in-frame clones only, not all of them. This table has around 210,000 clones, 85% appearing once. Sequenced input: PBMCs. The receptor source for this set is a girl aged 2-10 years in good health and CMV-seronegative.

V gene TRBV30 combines with J gene TRBJ2-1, with TRBD2 matching 9 bases. The trim removed 1 base at V and 7 bases at J, leaving 5 bases unmatched. Germline CDR1 reads GTSNPN; CDR2 reads SVGIG (reference sequence). The CDR3 totals 14 residues. The CDR3 DNA is TGTGCCTGGAGTGATATCACTAGCGGGAATGAGCAGTTCTTC. Translated, it gives CAWSDITSGNEQFF.

V and J are TRBV15 and TRBJ1-4, with D perhaps matching TRBD1 (5 bases). V dropped 0 bases and J dropped 7 bases, with 15 bases sitting between them. CDR3 length: 16 residues. Germline CDR1 reads LNHNV; CDR2 reads YYDKDF (reference sequence). The CDR3 loop is CATSRDQAGRGEKLFF. In nucleotides, the CDR3 is TGTGCCACCAGCAGAGATCAAGCGGGGAGGGGTGAAAAACTGTTTTTT.

This sequence joins TRBV5-4 and TRBJ1-2; 7 bases line up with TRBD1. From germline, CDR1 is SGHNT and CDR2 YYREEE (reference sequence). Germline trimming cut 5 bases from V and 4 bases from J; bases unmatched to any gene: 5. The CDR3 consists of 13 residues. The CDR3 DNA reads as TGTGCCAGCAGAGGACAGGCGGTCTATGGCTACACCTTC. It translates to CASRGQAVYGYTF.

The CDR3 reads CASSELGAGWDEQYF. DNA of the CDR3: TGTGCCAGCAGTGAATTGGGGGCAGGCTGGGACGAGCAGTACTTC. V is TRBV25-1 and J is TRBJ2-7; D is possibly TRBD1 (6 bases). Trimming removed 1 base at V and 5 bases at J, with 15 bases between. CDR1 and CDR2 from the germline V gene are MGHDK and SYGVNS. The CDR3 covers 15 residues.

This clone was detected only a few times. The genes are TRBV5-5 and TRBJ2-3; D is unclear. Germline V gene lookup returns CDR1 SGHKS and CDR2 YYEKEE (reference sequence). Trimming stripped 4 bases from V and 4 bases from J, with 7 bases between. The CDR3 runs 12 residues. Written as DNA, the CDR3 is TGTGCCAGCAGCCCCCGGGCAGATACGCAGTATTTT. This translates into CASSPRADTQYF.

This clone was picked up one time. The CDR3, as DNA: TGTGCCAGCAGCCCGGACAGGGCGTGGGCTGAAGCTTTCTTT. This sequence encodes CASSPDRAWAEAFF. The chain couples TRBV13 to TRBJ1-1; 8 bases are a match to TRBD1. V trimming: 5 bases; J trimming: 6 bases; junction bases outside the gene matches: 8. The CDR3 contains 14 residues. CDR1 and CDR2 from the germline V gene are PRHDT and FYEKMQ (reference sequence).

DNA for the CDR3: TGTGCCAGTAGTATTCAGGCCAGCACAGATACGCAGTATTTT. As protein: CASSIQASTDTQYF. The chain has TRBV19 and TRBJ2-3; D unresolved. There are 14 residues in the CDR3. The germline gives CDR1 LNHDA, CDR2 SQIVND (reference sequence). V dropped 3 bases and J dropped 0 bases, with 7 bases sitting between them. Using reference TRBV19 and TRBJ2-3 for the parts outside the CDR3, the full variable domain is DGGITQSPKYLFRKEGQNVTLSCEQNLNHDAMYWYRQDPGQGLRLIYYSQIVNDFQKGDIAEGYSVSREKKESFPLTVTSAQKNPTAFYLCASSIQASTDTQYFGPGTRLTVL.

The rearrangement uses TRBV30 and TRBJ2-1; tentatively, D is TRBD1 (5 bases). This CDR3 spans 11 amino acids. CDR1 GTSNPN and CDR2 SVGIG come from the germline V gene (reference sequence). Trimming left V 4 bases short and J 8 bases short, with 9 bases between. The CDR3, as DNA: TGTGCCTGGACAGGGTGGGATGAGCAGTTCTTC. Its translation is CAWTGWDEQFF.

The chain couples TRBV7-9 to TRBJ2-1, with 7 positions matching TRBD2. The CDR3 is 15 residues long. Losses at the gene ends were 1 base for V and 4 bases for J; bases not matched to a gene: 4. Germline-derived CDR1 and CDR2 are SEHNR and FQNEAQ (reference sequence). The DNA of the CDR3 is TGTGCCAGCAGCTTAGGTCTAGCGGTTTACAATGAGCAGTTCTTC. It codes for CASSLGLAVYNEQFF.

This chain connects TRBV5-1 to TRBJ2-3; the match to TRBD2 covers 7 bases. J lost 4 bases, V lost 4 bases, and 9 bases had no gene match. Germline lookup yields CDR1 SGHRS and CDR2 YFSETQ. This CDR3 has 15 amino acids. CDR3 in DNA: TGCGCCAGCAGCGAGCGGGGAAGGGACGCAGATACGCAGTATTTT. It encodes CASSERGRDADTQYF.

The chain has TRBV2 and TRBJ1-4, with a possible D match to TRBD1 (5 bases). The germline gives CDR1 SNHLY, CDR2 FYNNEI. This CDR3 has 14 amino acids. V lost 4 bases and J lost 6, with 12 bases in between. The DNA for the CDR3 is TGTGCCAGCAGTGTTTTGGGCAGGGATGAAAAACTGTTTTTT. It encodes CASSVLGRDEKLFF.

Only a few counts were recorded for this clone. The chain uses TRBV6-5 and TRBJ1-1; 7 nucleotides agree with TRBD1. The CDR3 is 13 residues long. The V gene's germline CDR1 is MNHEY and CDR2 SVGAGI. V lost 7 bases and J lost 4; bases outside the gene matches: 6. CDR3: CASTRGETTEAFF. CDR3 in DNA: TGTGCCAGCACCAGGGGGGAGACCACTGAAGCTTTCTTT.

The V and J genes are TRBV4-2 and TRBJ2-3, with D maybe TRBD2 (5 bases). The CDR3 spans 16 residues. V lost 2 bases, J lost 3 bases, and 15 bases lay in between. The germline CDR1 and CDR2 sequences are LGHNA and YNFKEQ. The DNA for the CDR3 is TGTGCCAGCAGCCAAAACCCTACGGACTTAACAGATACGCAGTATTTT. This encodes CASSQNPTDLTDTQYF.

The rearrangement links TRBV15 to TRBJ2-1, with TRBD2 matching over 8 bases. V lost 0 bases and J lost 2; bases outside the gene matches: 3. This CDR3 contains 16 residues. CDR1 is LNHNV, CDR2 YYDKDF, per germline (reference sequence). Here the CDR3 reads CATSRESGSPYNEQFF. CDR3 coding DNA: TGTGCCACCAGCAGAGAAAGCGGGAGTCCCTACAATGAGCAGTTCTTC.

J is TRBJ1-1 and V is TRBV7-9; 8 nucleotides agree with TRBD1. Germline loops: CDR1 SEHNR, CDR2 FQNEAQ (reference sequence). V was pared by 4 bases and J by 1 base, with 2 bases of the junction left unmatched. The CDR3 length is 14 residues. The CDR3 DNA follows: TGTGCCAGCAGCTCCCAGGGGGCGAACACTGAAGCTTTCTTT. Its protein is CASSSQGANTEAFF.

The rearrangement uses TRBV6-5 and TRBJ1-2; 10 positions match TRBD1. V gave up 0 bases and J gave up 8 bases; unmatched junction bases: 3. Germline V gene sequence: CDR1 MNHEY, CDR2 SVGAGI. The CDR3 is 14 amino acids. The DNA of the CDR3 is TGTGCCAGCAGTTACTCGACAGGGGGCCAAGGCTACACCTTC. Translated: CASSYSTGGQGYTF.

This chain uses TRBV9 with TRBJ2-2; 8 positions match TRBD1. Germline CDR1 and CDR2: SGDLS and YYNGEE. The CDR3 totals 16 residues. Germline trimming cut 0 bases from V and 4 bases from J; bases unmatched to any gene: 5. The CDR3 loop is CASSVARTGITGELFF. CDR3 DNA sequence: TGTGCCAGCAGCGTAGCGAGGACAGGGATCACCGGGGAGCTGTTTTTT.

J is TRBJ2-3 and V is TRBV7-9; D is possibly TRBD2 (5 bases). Germline CDR1 is SEHNR and CDR2 is FQNEAQ (reference sequence). Between the trimmed V and J ends, which lost 1 base and 10 bases, there was a span of 18 bases. The CDR3 has 15 residues. In DNA, the CDR3 is TGTGCCAGCAGCTTAGTGTTAGGCACTAGGTCTGCGCAGTATTTT. Encoded protein: CASSLVLGTRSAQYF.

The chain recombines TRBV19 with TRBJ2-3, with 12 bases matching TRBD2. Germline CDR1 LNHDA, CDR2 SQIVND (reference sequence). This CDR3 has 18 residues. V was clipped by 3 bases and J by 6 bases; unmatched bases: 13. For the CDR3, the DNA is TGTGCCAGTAGTATCTCTACCCCTAGGACTAGCGGGGTGGATACGCAGTATTTT. Translation gives CASSISTPRTSGVDTQYF.

The V gene is TRBV5-4, the J gene TRBJ2-7, with 10 bases fitting TRBD2. The germline CDR1 and CDR2 sequences are SGHNT and YYREEE (reference sequence). Losses at the gene ends were 4 bases for V and 2 bases for J; bases not matched to a gene: 6. This CDR3 region has 15 residues. CDR3 amino acids: CASSETSGETYEQYF. CDR3 DNA: TGTGCCAGCAGCGAAACTAGCGGGGAAACCTACGAGCAGTACTTC.

The chain combines TRBV5-4 with TRBJ2-7, with TRBD2 as a possible D gene (6 bases). The V end was cut by 0 bases, the J end by 6 bases, with 10 bases between. The length of the CDR3 is 13 residues. Looked up from germline, CDR1 is SGHNT and CDR2 is YYREEE (reference sequence). The CDR3 reads CASSLASSGEQYF. DNA for the CDR3: TGTGCCAGCAGCTTGGCGAGTAGCGGCGAGCAGTACTTC.

The J gene is TRBJ1-2, the V gene TRBV19; 7 bases map to TRBD1. Germline V CDR1 and CDR2: LNHDA, SQIVND (reference sequence). V dropped 4 bases and J dropped 8; count of bases not matched to a gene: 4. The CDR3 contains 12 residues. CDR3 coding DNA: TGTGCCAGTAGTAGGGCGGACAGGGGCTACACCTTC. Encoded protein: CASSRADRGYTF.

CDR3: CASSYGQGSGNTIYF. The DNA for the CDR3 is TGTGCCAGCAGTTACGGGCAGGGCTCTGGAAACACCATATATTTT. The chain couples TRBV6-5 to TRBJ1-3; a possible D gene is TRBD1 (5 bases). Trimming took off 2 bases at V and 0 bases at J, with 8 bases between the two ends. CDR1 MNHEY and CDR2 SVGAGI come from the germline V gene. The CDR3 covers 15 residues.

This chain uses TRBV4-1 with TRBJ1-5; a possible D gene is TRBD1 (6 bases). The CDR3 has 16 residues. Germline-derived CDR1 and CDR2 are MGHRA and YSYEKL. Trimming left V 2 bases short and J 0 bases short, with 11 bases between. This CDR3 is CASSQRTDDSNQPQHF. DNA of the CDR3: TGCGCCAGCAGCCAACGGACAGATGATAGCAATCAGCCCCAGCATTTT.

This clone appeared a single time. The rearrangement uses TRBV6-5 and TRBJ1-4; D possibly corresponds to TRBD1 (6 bases). The CDR3 extends over 15 amino acids. Per germline, CDR1 MNHEY and CDR2 SVGAGI. Between the trimmed V and J ends, which lost 6 bases and 5 bases, there was a span of 16 bases. The CDR3 protein is CASSRGQLKNEKLFF. CDR3 DNA sequence: TGTGCCAGCAGCCGCGGACAGCTTAAGAATGAAAAACTGTTTTTT.

The genes are TRBV7-9 and TRBJ1-6; perhaps TRBD1 as D (5 bases). CDR1 is SEHNR and CDR2 is FQNEAQ in the germline V gene (reference sequence). The CDR3 has 13 residues. V lost 4 bases to trimming and J lost 12 bases, with 13 bases between them. The CDR3 DNA is TGTGCCAGCAGCTACTCACCCAGGGAACCCCTCCACTTT. It is translated as CASSYSPREPLHF. Variable domain in full (rest from reference TRBV7-9 and TRBJ1-6): DTGVSQNPRHKITKRGQNVTFRCDPISEHNRLYWYRQTLGQGPEFLTYFQNEAQLEKSRLLSDRFSAERPKGSFSTLEIQRTEQGDSAMYLCASSYSPREPLHFGNGTRLTVT.

V usage is TRBV4-1 and J usage is TRBJ1-6; 8 positions agree with TRBD1. Trimming at V came to 2 bases and at J to 9 bases, leaving 6 bases not matched to a gene. There are 15 residues in the CDR3. The germline CDR1 and CDR2 sequences are MGHRA and YSYEKL. CDR3: CASSQPDREASPLHF. In DNA, the CDR3 is TGCGCCAGCAGCCAACCGGACAGGGAGGCTTCACCCCTCCACTTT.

The V gene is TRBV2, the J gene TRBJ2-5, with D maybe TRBD2 (7 bases). Per germline, CDR1 SNHLY and CDR2 FYNNEI. The CDR3 contains 15 residues. The V and J ends lost 9 bases and 4 bases respectively, with 21 bases between them. The CDR3 loop reads CASHYRGAGRETQYF. Here the CDR3 DNA reads TGTGCCAGTCACTACCGGGGGGCTGGGCGAGAGACCCAGTACTTC.

The chain carries TRBV6-6 and TRBJ1-1, with 9 bases fitting TRBD1. This CDR3 comprises 14 residues. With 2 bases clipped from V and 11 bases from J, the junction kept 9 bases outside the gene matches. Germline V gives CDR1 MNHNY, CDR2 SVGAGI (reference sequence). CDR3 nucleotides: TGTGCCAGCAGTTACCCTCGACAGGGGGTGGGTGCTTTCTTT. Translated: CASSYPRQGVGAFF.